The 32 T cell receptor beta chains given below trace back to one sample, sequenced in a study of T-cell memory formation after mild COVID-19. Via MiXCR, TCRdb re-called the 5' RACE reads, giving one row per CDR3 protein. The sample shows 150,000 to 200,000 distinct CDR3 sequences, about 20% of them seen only once. The material sequenced was PBMCs or a T cell subset sorted from them (not recorded which). The receptors were gathered from an adult woman who had mild COVID-19 (a few samples of this study predate the infection). Cell type and time point are not known.

The V and J genes are TRBV25-1 and TRBJ2-1; D is perhaps TRBD1 (5 bases). The germline V gene encodes CDR1 MGHDK and CDR2 SYGVNS. CDR3 length: 13 amino acids. Trimming left V 3 bases short and J 4 bases short, with 7 bases between. The CDR3 DNA reads TGTGCCAGCAGTGACACAGGATACAATGAGCAGTTCTTC. This codes for CASSDTGYNEQFF.

J is TRBJ2-7 and V is TRBV6-5; a weak D match, TRBD1 (6 bases). Trimming cost V 2 bases and J 2 bases, with 10 bases left between them. The CDR3 covers 14 residues. CDR1 is MNHEY and CDR2 is SVGAGI in the germline V gene. CDR3 nucleotide sequence: TGTGCCAGCAGTTACGACTGGGGGCCCTACGAGCAGTACTTC. Translating gives CASSYDWGPYEQYF.

This clonotype came up a few times. The rearrangement joins TRBV29-1 to TRBJ2-3; 12 bases are a match to TRBD2. V trimming: 4 bases; J trimming: 3 bases; junction bases outside the gene matches: 17. The germline V gene encodes CDR1 SQVTM and CDR2 ANQGSEA. This CDR3 is built from 19 residues. The CDR3 here is CSVGLKTSGRVGLTDTQYF. The CDR3 DNA follows: TGCAGCGTTGGCCTGAAGACTAGCGGGAGAGTGGGACTTACAGATACGCAGTATTTT.

The V gene is TRBV25-1, the J gene TRBJ2-7; D is possibly TRBD1 (5 bases). This CDR3 has 14 residues. Trimming removed 3 bases from V and 5 bases from J, with 14 bases in between. CDR1 and CDR2 (germline): MGHDK, SYGVNS. The CDR3 region is CASSEGRGSDEQYF. The CDR3 coding sequence is TGTGCCAGCAGTGAGGGAAGGGGATCGGACGAGCAGTACTTC.

This clonotype is medium-sized within its sample. The chain links TRBV7-9 to TRBJ2-7; TRBD2 matches 8 bases. This CDR3 is built from 14 residues. V lost 5 bases, J lost 6 bases, and 9 bases stayed unmatched. Germline V lookup: CDR1 SEHNR, CDR2 FQNEAQ (reference sequence). The CDR3 DNA is TGTGCCAGCAGCGCCCCAGCGGGGGTCGGCGAGCAGTACTTC. Its protein is CASSAPAGVGEQYF.

This clonotype was seen more than once but under ten times. This chain links TRBV25-1 with TRBJ1-3; D is undetermined. Trimming took off 4 bases at V and 3 bases at J, with 4 bases between the two ends. Germline V lookup: CDR1 MGHDK, CDR2 SYGVNS. The CDR3 length is 12 residues. CDR3 coding DNA: TGTGCCAGCAGTGCCGGTGGAAACACCATATATTTT. Translation gives CASSAGGNTIYF.

This chain links TRBV4-2 with TRBJ2-7, with TRBD1 matching 9 bases. The J segment lost 7 bases and the V segment lost 3 bases, leaving 10 bases of the junction unmatched. This CDR3 is built from 15 residues. Germline V gene data show CDR1 as LGHNA and CDR2 as YNFKEQ. The CDR3 is CASSQGTGPTMEQYF. In DNA form, the CDR3 reads TGTGCCAGCAGCCAGGGGACAGGGCCCACGATGGAGCAGTACTTC.

The V call is TRBV6-5, the J call TRBJ2-5; 8 bases align to TRBD1. After removal of 7 bases from V and 4 bases from J, the junction contained 8 bases not matched to a gene. Germline CDR1 MNHEY, CDR2 SVGAGI. This CDR3 is built from 14 residues. The CDR3 coding sequence is TGTGCCAGCACCGGACAGGGTTCGGCAGAGACCCAGTACTTC. Amino acids: CASTGQGSAETQYF.

This clonotype has a handful of counts. The rearrangement links TRBV5-1 to TRBJ2-3; 7 bases are shared with TRBD1. The V segment lost 7 bases and the J segment 0 bases; nucleotides outside the gene matches: 8. Germline CDR1 reads SGHRS; CDR2 reads YFSETQ. The CDR3 loop spans 15 amino acids. The CDR3 is CASVLGTDSTDTQYF. DNA of the CDR3: TGCGCCAGCGTCCTCGGGACAGACAGCACAGATACGCAGTATTTT.

This clonotype turned up a few times. The chain combines TRBV29-1 with TRBJ2-1, with a tentative D call TRBD2 (6 bases). Trimming took off 1 base at V and 4 bases at J, with 11 bases between the two ends. CDR1 SQVTM and CDR2 ANQGSEA come from the germline V gene. The CDR3 contains 14 residues. CDR3 residues: CSVEGPGTYNEQFF. The CDR3 DNA reads TGCAGCGTTGAAGGGCCAGGGACTTACAATGAGCAGTTCTTC.

This clonotype was counted a few times. The genes are TRBV7-9 and TRBJ2-7; D is tentatively TRBD1 or TRBD2 (6 bases each). The ends were cut back, 1 base at V and 5 bases at J, with 12 bases in the middle. This CDR3 is built from 14 residues. Germline CDR1 SEHNR, CDR2 FQNEAQ (reference sequence). The DNA for the CDR3 is TGTGCCAGCAGCTTAGTTTCGGGGGCGGACGAGCAGTACTTC. Protein sequence: CASSLVSGADEQYF.

J is TRBJ2-5 and V is TRBV12-3 or TRBV12-4; 8 bases align to TRBD2. The CDR3 length is 18 residues. J was trimmed by 0 bases and V by 8 bases; bases with no gene match: 17. CDR3 amino acids: CASSSKAGGDTYQETQYF. The CDR3 nucleotides read TGTGCCAGCTCCTCCAAGGCCGGGGGGGACACCTACCAAGAGACCCAGTACTTC.

Only a few counts were recorded for this clonotype. V is TRBV5-1 and J is TRBJ2-3; 8 bases align to TRBD2. The junction had 10 bases not matched to a gene; V was cut back by 6 bases and J by 4 bases. The CDR3 has 15 amino acids. Germline V lookup: CDR1 SGHRS, CDR2 YFSETQ. CDR3 sequence: CASTSSGGLPDTQYF. CDR3 bases: TGCGCCAGCACCTCGAGCGGGGGTTTACCAGATACGCAGTATTTT.

The chain links TRBV20-1 to TRBJ2-1; 8 nucleotides line up with TRBD2. Trimming at V came to 6 bases and at J to 10 bases, leaving 11 bases not matched to a gene. The CDR3 consists of 13 residues. Germline V CDR1 and CDR2: DFQATT, SNEGSKA (reference sequence). The CDR3 nucleotides are TGCAGTGCCCCGGGACTAGGGGTAAGAGAGCAGTTCTTC. Encoded protein: CSAPGLGVREQFF.

V and J are TRBV4-2 and TRBJ2-3; 7 nucleotides match TRBD2. Germline assignment: CDR1 LGHNA and CDR2 YNFKEQ. V gave up 3 bases and J gave up 1 base; unmatched junction bases: 13. The CDR3 is 18 residues long. CDR3 in DNA: TGTGCCAGCAGCCAGCAGCACGCATCGGGGGGTCGCACAGATACGCAGTATTTT. This translates into CASSQQHASGGRTDTQYF.

This rearrangement joins TRBV12-3 or TRBV12-4 to TRBJ1-4; 9 bases align to TRBD1. V trimming: 6 bases; J trimming: 5 bases; junction bases outside the gene matches: 4. This CDR3 spans 14 amino acids. CDR3 DNA sequence: TGTGCCAGCAGGGGGACAGGGAGGAATGAAAAACTGTTTTTT. As protein: CASRGTGRNEKLFF.

The rearrangement uses TRBV4-2 and TRBJ1-5; a possible D gene is TRBD1 (5 bases). V was trimmed by 0 bases and J by 0 bases, leaving 12 bases between them. The CDR3 spans 17 residues. The germline CDR1 and CDR2 sequences are LGHNA and YNFKEQ. Written as DNA, the CDR3 is TGTGCCAGCAGCCAAGATGCGGGGGGAAATAGCAATCAGCCCCAGCATTTT. Residues: CASSQDAGGNSNQPQHF.

V is TRBV6-5 and J is TRBJ2-2; 7 nucleotides align to TRBD1. V lost 6 bases and J lost 6; bases outside the gene matches: 10. The germline V gene has CDR1 MNHEY and CDR2 SVGAGI. The CDR3 totals 15 residues. CDR3 amino acids: CASSPWTQGAGELFF. As DNA, the CDR3 is TGTGCCAGCAGCCCCTGGACCCAGGGGGCCGGGGAGCTGTTTTTT.

The chain couples TRBV29-1 to TRBJ2-3; the D is unclear. This CDR3 region has 11 residues. Germline CDR1 SQVTM, CDR2 ANQGSEA. Trimming pared 2 bases from V and 6 bases from J, leaving 6 bases between. Written as DNA, the CDR3 is TGCAGCGTTGAACAAGTTGATACGCAGTATTTT. It encodes CSVEQVDTQYF.

In this sample, this clonotype turned up many times. V and J are TRBV10-2 and TRBJ2-1; 8 nucleotides line up with TRBD2. V lost 7 bases to trimming and J lost 8 bases; unmatched junction nucleotides: 10. Germline lookup yields CDR1 WSHSY and CDR2 SAAADI. The CDR3 loop spans 14 amino acids. This CDR3 is CASNPSRRGDEQFF. Here the CDR3 DNA reads TGCGCCAGCAACCCATCTAGGCGGGGGGATGAGCAGTTCTTC.

This sequence joins TRBV7-9 and TRBJ2-1; tentative D call: TRBD1 (6 bases). Germline CDR1 is SEHNR and CDR2 is FQNEAQ (reference sequence). Trimming cost V 5 bases and J 4 bases, with 15 bases left between them. The CDR3 consists of 15 residues. Here the CDR3 reads CASSPHGGGYNEQFF. Here the CDR3 DNA reads TGTGCCAGCAGCCCCCATGGGGGCGGATACAATGAGCAGTTCTTC.

This clonotype was observed a few times. The chain employs TRBV20-1 and TRBJ1-5; D uncertain. Per germline, CDR1 DFQATT and CDR2 SNEGSKA (reference sequence). V shed 0 bases and J shed 5 bases, with 5 bases lying between them. The CDR3 has 12 amino acids. CDR3 nucleotides: TGCAGTGCTAGAGATTGGTATCAGCCCCAGCATTTT. It yields the protein CSARDWYQPQHF.

V gene TRBV12-3 or TRBV12-4 combines with J gene TRBJ2-2; 7 positions agree with TRBD2. The CDR3 has 14 amino acids. V was pared by 6 bases and J by 6 bases, with 7 bases of the junction left unmatched. The CDR3 loop is CASSFGTTPGELFF. CDR3 in DNA: TGTGCCAGCAGCTTCGGGACTACCCCCGGGGAGCTGTTTTTT.

The chain uses TRBV10-3 and TRBJ2-6, with D possibly matching TRBD1 (6 bases). The length of the CDR3 is 16 residues. CDR1 and CDR2 from the germline V gene are ENHRY and SYGVKD. V was trimmed by 6 bases and J by 0 bases, leaving 12 bases between them. The CDR3 DNA sequence: TGTGCCATCAGCCCAGGGGAGTCCTCTGGGGCCAACGTCCTGACTTTC. This encodes CAISPGESSGANVLTF.

The gene calls are TRBV19 and TRBJ1-2; 7 bases are shared with TRBD1. After removal of 3 bases from V and 2 bases from J, the junction contained 3 bases not matched to a gene. Germline values: CDR1 LNHDA, CDR2 SQIVND (reference sequence). The CDR3 spans 14 residues. The CDR3 region has the DNA TGTGCCAGTAGTATTATCAGGGGGAACTATGGCTACACCTTC. Translation gives CASSIIRGNYGYTF.

A few counts support this clonotype. The chain carries TRBV27 and TRBJ2-1, with TRBD1 matching over 8 bases. V was pared by 7 bases and J by 5 bases, with 7 bases of the junction left unmatched. This CDR3 comprises 14 residues. CDR1 MNHEY and CDR2 SMNVEV come from the germline V gene (reference sequence). CDR3 DNA: TGTGCCAGCACATGGACAGGGCCCCACAATGAGCAGTTCTTC. Its translation is CASTWTGPHNEQFF.

The V call is TRBV5-1, the J call TRBJ2-7; D remains ambiguous. CDR1 and CDR2 (germline): SGHRS, YFSETQ. This CDR3 contains 13 residues. Trimming shortened V by 0 bases and J by 6 bases, and 10 bases separated the two germline ends. The CDR3 here is CASSLGPTVEQYF. CDR3 nucleotides: TGCGCCAGCAGCTTGGGCCCGACGGTCGAGCAGTACTTC.

The chain has TRBV6-5 and TRBJ2-1; the D is unclear. Trimming cost V 0 bases and J 9 bases, with 6 bases left between them. Germline CDR1 and CDR2: MNHEY and SVGAGI. The CDR3 runs 12 residues. The CDR3 sequence is CASSYSGIEQFF. In DNA, the CDR3 is TGTGCCAGCAGTTACTCGGGGATTGAGCAGTTCTTC.

The table lists this clonotype with a few counts. The J gene is TRBJ1-5, the V gene TRBV6-2 or TRBV6-3, with 8 bases fitting TRBD1. CDR3 length: 14 residues. Per germline, CDR1 MNHEY and CDR2 SVGEGT. With V trimmed by 8 bases and J by 2 bases, 5 bases remained unmatched. For the CDR3, the DNA is TGTGCCAGCGGCGGACAGGGTCGCAATCAGCCCCAGCATTTT. Amino acids: CASGGQGRNQPQHF.

This clonotype is medium-sized (0.01 to 0.1%) within its sample. The gene calls are TRBV18 and TRBJ1-2; possibly TRBD1 for D (5 bases). V lost 4 bases and J lost 3, with 12 bases in between. The length of the CDR3 is 14 residues. The germline V gene encodes CDR1 KGHSH and CDR2 LQKENI. Here the CDR3 DNA reads TGTGCCAGCTCACACCCAGGGCGGGACTATGGCTACACCTTC. Translation gives CASSHPGRDYGYTF.

The V gene is TRBV6-5, the J gene TRBJ1-1; D not resolved. CDR1 is MNHEY, CDR2 SVGAGI, per germline. V was trimmed by 0 bases and J by 4 bases, leaving 6 bases between them. CDR3 length equals 13 residues. The chain's CDR3 is CASSYSHGTEAFF. CDR3 sequence (DNA): TGTGCCAGCAGTTACTCCCATGGCACTGAAGCTTTCTTT.

This chain links TRBV6-1 with TRBJ2-3, with TRBD2 as a possible D gene (6 bases). The germline gives CDR1 MNHNS, CDR2 SASEGT. The CDR3 contains 15 residues. V lost 1 base, J lost 3 bases, and 11 bases lay in between. The CDR3 coding sequence is TGTGCCAGCAGTGAAGGGGCGGAGGGGACAGATACGCAGTATTTT. Translating gives CASSEGAEGTDTQYF.